Listed below are T cell receptor beta chains from one sample, sequenced in a study of cytomegalovirus exposure and HLA in healthy donors. Profiled with immunoSEQ multiplex PCR; TCRdb holds only in-frame clones, not every one. Counted here are tens of thousands of clones, roughly 79% occurring once; the ten biggest clones make up about 3.8%. The material sequenced was PBMCs. The receptors here all came from a woman aged 40-49 years in good health and CMV-seronegative. Each CDR3 is given with its conserved first and last residue. D genes are given only for firm matches. Clone size appears in some rows only: once, few, many, or a class for an expanded clone.

CDR3 protein: CASRGDNYGYPF
CDR3 DNA: TGTGCCAGTCGGGGGGATAACTATGGCTACCCCTTC
V gene: TRBV7-2
clone size: .
J gene: TRBJ1-2
CDR3 length: 12
D gene: .

CDR3 protein: CAWSRTGFTQYF
CDR3 DNA: TGTGCCTGGAGTCGTACAGGATTTACGCAGTATTTT
V gene: TRBV30
clone size: .
J gene: TRBJ2-3
CDR3 length: 12
D gene: .

CDR3 protein: CASSQSQGNTEAFF
CDR3 DNA: TGCGCCAGCAGCCAATCTCAGGGTAACACTGAAGCTTTCTTT
V gene: TRBV4-1
clone size: few
J gene: TRBJ1-1
CDR3 length: 14
D gene: .

CDR3 protein: CAWSRPGVSEKLFF
CDR3 DNA: TGTGCCTGGAGCCGCCCGGGTGTTAGTGAAAAACTGTTTTTT
V gene: TRBV30
clone size: once
J gene: TRBJ1-4
CDR3 length: 14
D gene: .

CDR3 protein: CASSPLKTGTVIDEQYF
CDR3 DNA: TGTGCCAGCAGTCCTCTTAAAACCGGGACAGTGATTGACGAGCAGTACTTC
V gene: TRBV27
clone size: .
J gene: TRBJ2-7
CDR3 length: 17
D gene: TRBD1

CDR3 protein: CASSFDRAVNTEAFF
CDR3 DNA: TGTGCCAGCTCATTCGACAGGGCGGTGAACACTGAAGCTTTCTTT
V gene: TRBV18
clone size: many
J gene: TRBJ1-1
CDR3 length: 15
D gene: TRBD1

CDR3 protein: CASSLGRAEAFF
CDR3 DNA: TGTGCCAGCAGCCTGGGGCGGGCTGAAGCTTTCTTT
V gene: TRBV5-6
clone size: .
J gene: TRBJ1-1
CDR3 length: 12
D gene: .

CDR3 protein: CASSQRTSGGTGELFF
CDR3 DNA: TGCGCCAGCAGCCAAAGGACTAGCGGGGGGACCGGGGAGCTGTTTTTT
V gene: TRBV4-3
clone size: .
J gene: TRBJ2-2
CDR3 length: 16
D gene: TRBD2

CDR3 protein: CASSLPNTGIWTEAFF
CDR3 DNA: TGTGCCAGCAGCTTACCGAACACAGGGATTTGGACTGAAGCTTTCTTT
V gene: TRBV7-3
clone size: .
J gene: TRBJ1-1
CDR3 length: 16
D gene: .

CDR3 protein: CASGTRANQPQNF
CDR3 DNA: TGTGCCAGCGGGACTCGAGCAAATCAGCCCCAGAATTTT
V gene: TRBV6-5
clone size: .
J gene: TRBJ1-5
CDR3 length: 13
D gene: .